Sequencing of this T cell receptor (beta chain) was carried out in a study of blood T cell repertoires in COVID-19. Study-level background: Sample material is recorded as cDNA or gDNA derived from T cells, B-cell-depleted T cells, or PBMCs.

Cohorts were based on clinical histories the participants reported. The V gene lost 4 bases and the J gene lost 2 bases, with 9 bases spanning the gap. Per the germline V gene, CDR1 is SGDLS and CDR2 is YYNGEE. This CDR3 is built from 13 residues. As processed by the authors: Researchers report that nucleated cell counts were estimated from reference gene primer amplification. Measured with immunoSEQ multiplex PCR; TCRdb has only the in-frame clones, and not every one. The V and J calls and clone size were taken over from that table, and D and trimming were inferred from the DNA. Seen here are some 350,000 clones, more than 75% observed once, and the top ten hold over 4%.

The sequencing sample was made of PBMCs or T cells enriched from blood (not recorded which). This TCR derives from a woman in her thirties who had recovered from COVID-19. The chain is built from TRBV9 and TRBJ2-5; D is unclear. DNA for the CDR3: TGTGCCAGCAGCATCGACTCTCAAGAGACCCAGTACTTC. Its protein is CASSIDSQETQYF. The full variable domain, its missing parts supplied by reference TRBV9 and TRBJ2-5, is DSGVTQTPKHLITATGQRVTLRCSPRSGDLSVYWYQQSLDQGLQFLIQYYNGEERAKGNILERFSAQQFPDLHSELNLSSLELGDSALYFCASSIDSQETQYFGPGTRLLVL.